These T cell receptor beta chains were read from a single sample in a study of T cell responses to AZD1222 COVID-19 vaccine. Generated by immunoSEQ multiplex PCR, the TCRdb table keeps only in-frame clones and is missing some. The sample includes tens of thousands of clones, about 90% of them seen just once. The sequences come from peripheral blood, collected on day 0 of AZD1222 vaccination. These TCRs come from an adult in good health. CDR3s include the opening cysteine and the closing phenylalanine or tryptophan. The order of the fields is CDR3 protein, CDR3 DNA, J gene, clone size, V gene, D gene. The D gene is left open where the match is weak. A clone size is listed for some rows: how often the clone was seen (once, few, many), or a class if it is expanded.

CDR3: CAISDLRRDYEQYF; DNA: TGTGCCATCAGTGACCTACGACGAGACTACGAGCAGTACTTC; J: TRBJ2-7; size: -; V: TRBV10-3; D: -
CDR3: CASSYLGKDTGELFF; DNA: TGCGCCAGCAGTTACCTAGGGAAGGACACCGGGGAGCTGTTTTTT; J: TRBJ2-2; size: -; V: TRBV5-1; D: -
CDR3: CASSPLAGGTDEQFF; DNA: TGTGCCAGCTCACCCCTAGCGGGAGGGACGGATGAGCAGTTCTTC; J: TRBJ2-1; size: -; V: TRBV18; D: TRBD2
CDR3: CASSLYQGGNTIYF; DNA: TGTGCCAGCAGCTTGTATCAGGGTGGAAACACCATATATTTT; J: TRBJ1-3; size: -; V: TRBV5-8; D: -
CDR3: CASSMDSGQGVYGYTF; DNA: TGTGCCAGTAGTATGGATTCGGGACAGGGAGTTTATGGCTACACCTTC; J: TRBJ1-2; size: -; V: TRBV19; D: TRBD1
CDR3: CASRTASYGYTF; DNA: TGTGCCAGCAGGACGGCCTCCTATGGCTACACCTTC; J: TRBJ1-2; size: -; V: TRBV28; D: -
CDR3: CSASEGLGGGYEQYF; DNA: TGCAGTGCTAGTGAAGGGCTAGGGGGAGGCTACGAGCAGTACTTC; J: TRBJ2-7; size: -; V: TRBV20-1; D: -
CDR3: CASSSINGQNNSPLHF; DNA: TGTGCCAGCAGCAGCATTAACGGTCAAAATAATTCACCCCTCCACTTT; J: TRBJ1-6; size: -; V: TRBV28; D: -
CDR3: CASTLGPGGHIYEQYF; DNA: TGTGCCAGCACCCTAGGGCCGGGGGGACACATCTACGAGCAGTACTTC; J: TRBJ2-7; size: -; V: TRBV11-2; D: -
CDR3: CASSPKGRLAAPGNEQYF; DNA: TGTGCCAGCAGCCCCAAAGGTAGGCTAGCGGCCCCTGGGAACGAGCAGTACTTC; J: TRBJ2-7; size: -; V: TRBV3-1/TRBV3-2; D: TRBD2
CDR3: CASSRTVVGTSGSYNEQFF; DNA: TGCGCCAGCAGCCGTACCGTCGTCGGGACTAGCGGGAGCTACAATGAGCAGTTCTTC; J: TRBJ2-1; size: -; V: TRBV4-1; D: TRBD2
CDR3: CASSREPISSPYTF; DNA: TGCGCCAGCAGCCGAGAGCCTATTTCAAGCCCCTACACCTTC; J: TRBJ1-2; size: once; V: TRBV4-1; D: -
CDR3: CASSQDPGQGIYGYTF; DNA: TGCGCCAGCAGCCAAGATCCGGGACAGGGAATCTATGGCTACACCTTC; J: TRBJ1-2; size: -; V: TRBV4-1; D: TRBD1
CDR3: CAWSPQPGQGASNEQFF; DNA: TGTGCCTGGAGCCCTCAACCGGGACAGGGGGCAAGTAATGAGCAGTTCTTC; J: TRBJ2-1; size: -; V: TRBV30; D: TRBD1
CDR3: CASSQGSSNQPQHF; DNA: TGTGCCAGCTCACAGGGAAGCAGCAATCAGCCCCAGCATTTT; J: TRBJ1-5; size: -; V: TRBV18; D: -
CDR3: CASRGLTGRGTEAFF; DNA: TGTGCCTCCCGCGGACTGACAGGGAGGGGCACTGAAGCTTTCTTT; J: TRBJ1-1; size: few; V: TRBV30; D: TRBD1
CDR3: CASSEVKDSPLHF; DNA: TGTGCCAGCAGTGAAGTTAAGGATTCACCCCTCCACTTT; J: TRBJ1-6; size: -; V: TRBV6-1; D: -
CDR3: CASKTTPGANVLTF; DNA: TGCGCCAGCAAAACAACTCCTGGGGCCAACGTCCTGACTTTC; J: TRBJ2-6; size: -; V: TRBV5-1; D: -
CDR3: CASSLVSLNEKLFF; DNA: TGTGCCAGCAGCTTAGTCAGCCTTAATGAAAAACTGTTTTTT; J: TRBJ1-4; size: -; V: TRBV7-9; D: -
CDR3: CASSPSTGSHGYTF; DNA: TGTGCCAGCAGTCCCTCGACAGGGAGCCATGGCTACACCTTC; J: TRBJ1-2; size: -; V: TRBV28; D: TRBD1
CDR3: CASSLFGGGPGNEQFF; DNA: TGTGCCAGCAGTTTATTCGGGGGAGGGCCGGGGAATGAGCAGTTCTTC; J: TRBJ2-1; size: -; V: TRBV28; D: TRBD2
CDR3: CSASPPPSGRAEQYF; DNA: TGCAGTGCTAGTCCCCCTCCAAGCGGGAGGGCCGAGCAGTACTTC; J: TRBJ2-7; size: -; V: TRBV20-1; D: TRBD2
CDR3: CASSENGDGYTF; DNA: TGCGCCAGCAGCGAAAACGGGGATGGCTACACCTTC; J: TRBJ1-2; size: -; V: TRBV5-1; D: -
CDR3: CASMGQGATNYGYTF; DNA: TGTGCCAGTATGGGACAGGGGGCGACTAACTATGGCTACACCTTC; J: TRBJ1-2; size: -; V: TRBV19; D: TRBD1
CDR3: CASSYPTLAGASYEQYF; DNA: TGTGCCAGCAGTTACCCCACGTTAGCGGGAGCCTCCTACGAGCAGTACTTC; J: TRBJ2-7; size: -; V: TRBV6-2/TRBV6-3; D: TRBD2
CDR3: CASSLLSGNQPQHF; DNA: TGTGCCAGCAGTTTATTATCGGGTAATCAGCCCCAGCATTTT; J: TRBJ1-5; size: once; V: TRBV27; D: -
CDR3: CASSLVGRDSGYTF; DNA: TGTGCCAGCAGCTTGGTCGGCAGGGACTCTGGCTACACCTTC; J: TRBJ1-2; size: -; V: TRBV5-4; D: -
CDR3: CASSPLTRGEIEQFF; DNA: TGTGCCAGCAGCCCGCTGACTAGAGGGGAAATTGAGCAGTTCTTC; J: TRBJ2-1; size: once; V: TRBV6-2/TRBV6-3; D: -
CDR3: CASSLVLTGQGTDTQYF; DNA: TGTGCCAGCAGCTTGGTATTGACCGGACAGGGCACAGATACGCAGTATTTT; J: TRBJ2-3; size: once; V: TRBV5-4; D: TRBD1
CDR3: CASSFRTTEAFF; DNA: TGTGCCAGCAGCTTTAGGACCACTGAAGCTTTCTTT; J: TRBJ1-1; size: -; V: TRBV5-5; D: -
CDR3: CASSFSSNGYYGYTF; DNA: TGTGCCAGCAGTTTTTCTTCTAACGGCTACTATGGCTACACCTTC; J: TRBJ1-2; size: -; V: TRBV6-5; D: -
CDR3: CASSLVGARAYEQYF; DNA: TGTGCCAGCAGCTTGGTAGGGGCCAGGGCTTACGAGCAGTACTTC; J: TRBJ2-7; size: -; V: TRBV5-6; D: -
CDR3: CASSMGGGYNEQFF; DNA: TGTGCCAGTAGTATGGGCGGGGGATACAATGAGCAGTTCTTC; J: TRBJ2-1; size: -; V: TRBV19; D: TRBD2
CDR3: CASSPTSHGYTF; DNA: TGTGCCAGCAGCCCCACCTCTCATGGCTACACCTTC; J: TRBJ1-2; size: -; V: TRBV11-2; D: -
CDR3: CAWSVGIPYGYTF; DNA: TGTGCCTGGAGTGTCGGCATACCCTATGGCTACACCTTC; J: TRBJ1-2; size: -; V: TRBV30; D: -